This T cell receptor (beta chain) was captured by sequencing in a study of human CD8 memory T cell subsets. Turning to this clonotype: Its antigen is unknown.

Researchers made TCR beta libraries via UMI-labeled 5' RACE. TCRdb reprocessed the 5' RACE reads and keeps a single row for each CDR3 protein, giving no DNA. Here the sample table reports some 10,000 distinct CDR3 sequences. Study conclusions and caveats: Chao1-based estimation suggested that stem-like memory T cells exhibit greater diversity than precursor exhausted T cells.

CDR3 length equals 15 residues. Material: CD8+ stem-like memory T cells (TSCM and TCM) sorted from PBMCs. Subset indicated: stem-like memory CD8 T cells (TSTEM), CCR7+ PD-1- TIGIT-. This chain uses TRBV12-3 or TRBV12-4 with TRBJ2-7; no DNA is available, so the TRBD2 call from TCRdb remains unchecked. The clonotype was recovered from a human donor in good health. CDR3: CASRPGSGPYYEQYF.